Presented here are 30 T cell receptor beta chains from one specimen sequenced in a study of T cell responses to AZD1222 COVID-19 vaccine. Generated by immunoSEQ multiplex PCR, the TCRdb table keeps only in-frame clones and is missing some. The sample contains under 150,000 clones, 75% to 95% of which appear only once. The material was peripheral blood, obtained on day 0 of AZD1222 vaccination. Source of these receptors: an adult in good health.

The CDR3 coding sequence is TGTGCCAGCCCCCGACTAGCGTCAATATACTACAATGAGCAGTTCTTC. Translation gives CASPRLASIYYNEQFF. The V gene is TRBV2, the J gene TRBJ2-1; 8 bases fit TRBD2. CDR1 is SNHLY, CDR2 FYNNEI, per germline. This CDR3 region has 16 residues. J was trimmed by 3 bases and V by 8 bases; bases with no gene match: 12.

The CDR3 region is CASSLRSSYNSPLHF. The CDR3 DNA follows: TGTGCCAGCAGCTTAAGGAGCTCCTATAATTCACCCCTCCACTTT. V gene TRBV7-2 combines with J gene TRBJ1-6; D unclear. V dropped 2 bases and J dropped 0 bases, with 5 bases sitting between them. Germline CDR1 SGHTA, CDR2 FQGNSA. This CDR3 contains 15 residues.

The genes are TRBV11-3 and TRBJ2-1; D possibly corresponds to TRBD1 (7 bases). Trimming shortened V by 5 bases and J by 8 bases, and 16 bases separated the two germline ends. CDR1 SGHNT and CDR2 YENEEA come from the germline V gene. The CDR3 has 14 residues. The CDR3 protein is CASSPRDSRDEQFF. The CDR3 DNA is TGTGCCAGCAGCCCGCGGGACAGCAGGGATGAGCAGTTCTTC.

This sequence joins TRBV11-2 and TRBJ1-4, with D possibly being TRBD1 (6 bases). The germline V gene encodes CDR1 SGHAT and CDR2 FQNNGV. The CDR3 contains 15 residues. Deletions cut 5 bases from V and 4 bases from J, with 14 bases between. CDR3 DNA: TGTGCCAGCAGCACGGAAGGACAGAGTAATGAAAAACTGTTTTTT. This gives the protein CASSTEGQSNEKLFF. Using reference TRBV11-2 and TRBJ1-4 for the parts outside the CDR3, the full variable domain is EAGVAQSPRYKIIEKRQSVAFWCNPISGHATLYWYQQILGQGPKLLIQFQNNGVVDDSQLPKDRFSAERLKGVDSTLKIQPAKLEDSAVYLCASSTEGQSNEKLFFGSGTQLSVL.

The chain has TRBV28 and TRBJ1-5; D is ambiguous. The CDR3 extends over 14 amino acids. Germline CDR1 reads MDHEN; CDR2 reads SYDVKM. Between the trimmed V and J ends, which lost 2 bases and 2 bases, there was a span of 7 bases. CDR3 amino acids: CASSLETRNQPQHF. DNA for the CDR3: TGTGCCAGCAGTTTAGAGACACGCAATCAGCCCCAGCATTTT. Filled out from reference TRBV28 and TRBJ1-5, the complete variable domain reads DVKVTQSSRYLVKRTGEKVFLECVQDMDHENMFWYRQDPGLGLRLIYFSYDVKMKEKGDIPEGYSVSREKKERFSLILESASTNQTSMYLCASSLETRNQPQHFGDGTRLSIL.

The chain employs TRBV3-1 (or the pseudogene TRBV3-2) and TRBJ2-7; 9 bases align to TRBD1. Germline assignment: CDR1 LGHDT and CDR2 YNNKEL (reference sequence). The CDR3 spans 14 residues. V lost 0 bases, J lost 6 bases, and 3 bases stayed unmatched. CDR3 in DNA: TGTGCCAGCAGCCAAGAAACAGGGGGCGTCGAGCAGTACTTC. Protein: CASSQETGGVEQYF.

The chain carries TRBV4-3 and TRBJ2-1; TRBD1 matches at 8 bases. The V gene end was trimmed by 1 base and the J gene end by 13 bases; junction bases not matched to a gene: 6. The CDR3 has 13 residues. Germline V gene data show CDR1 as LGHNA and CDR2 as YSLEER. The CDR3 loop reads CASSQVTGQGQFF. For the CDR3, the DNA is TGCGCCAGCAGCCAAGTAACAGGACAGGGCCAGTTCTTC.

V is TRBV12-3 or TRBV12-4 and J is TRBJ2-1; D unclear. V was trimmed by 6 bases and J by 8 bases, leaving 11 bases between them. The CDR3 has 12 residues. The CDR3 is CASRKHMDEQFF. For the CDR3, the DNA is TGTGCCAGCAGGAAACACATGGATGAGCAGTTCTTC.

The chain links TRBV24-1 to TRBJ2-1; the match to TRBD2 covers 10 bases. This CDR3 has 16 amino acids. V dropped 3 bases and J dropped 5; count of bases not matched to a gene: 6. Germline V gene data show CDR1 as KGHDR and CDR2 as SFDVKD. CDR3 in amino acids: CATSDPGLARNNEQFF. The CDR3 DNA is TGTGCCACCAGTGATCCGGGACTAGCGCGGAACAATGAGCAGTTCTTC.

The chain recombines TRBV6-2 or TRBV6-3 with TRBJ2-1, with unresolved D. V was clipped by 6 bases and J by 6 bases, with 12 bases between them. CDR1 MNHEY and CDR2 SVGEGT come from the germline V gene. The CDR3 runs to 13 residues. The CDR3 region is CASSVQRVNEQFF. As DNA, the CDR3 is TGTGCCAGCAGCGTACAAAGGGTCAATGAGCAGTTCTTC.

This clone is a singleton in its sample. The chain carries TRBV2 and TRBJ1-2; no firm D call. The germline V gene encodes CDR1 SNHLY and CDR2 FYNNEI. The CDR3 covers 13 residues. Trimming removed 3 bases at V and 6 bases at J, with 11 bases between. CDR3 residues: CASSDPPPNGYTF. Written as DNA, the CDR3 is TGTGCCAGCAGTGACCCTCCCCCAAATGGCTACACCTTC.

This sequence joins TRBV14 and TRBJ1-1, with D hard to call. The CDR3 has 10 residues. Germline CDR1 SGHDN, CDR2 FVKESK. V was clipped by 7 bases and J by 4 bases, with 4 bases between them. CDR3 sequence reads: CASTPTEAFF. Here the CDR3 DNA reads TGTGCCAGCACCCCCACTGAAGCTTTCTTT.

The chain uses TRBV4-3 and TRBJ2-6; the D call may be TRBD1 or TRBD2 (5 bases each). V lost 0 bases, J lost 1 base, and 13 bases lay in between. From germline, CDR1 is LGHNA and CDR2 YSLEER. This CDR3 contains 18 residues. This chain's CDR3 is CASSQDLQGRSGANVLTF. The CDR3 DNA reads TGCGCCAGCAGCCAAGATCTCCAGGGACGGTCTGGGGCCAACGTCCTGACTTTC.

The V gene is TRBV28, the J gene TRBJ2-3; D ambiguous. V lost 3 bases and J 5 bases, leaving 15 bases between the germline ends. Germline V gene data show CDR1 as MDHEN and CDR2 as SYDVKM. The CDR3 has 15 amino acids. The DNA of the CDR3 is TGTGCCAGCAGTTTTGTTAGCCCCCCCAAAGATACGCAGTATTTT. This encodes CASSFVSPPKDTQYF.

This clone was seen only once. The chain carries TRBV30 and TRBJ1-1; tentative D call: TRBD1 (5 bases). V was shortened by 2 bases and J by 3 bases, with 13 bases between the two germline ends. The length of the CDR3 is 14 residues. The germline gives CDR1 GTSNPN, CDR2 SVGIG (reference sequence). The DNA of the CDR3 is TGTGCCTGGAGTCCCAACAAACAGGACACTGAAGCTTTCTTT. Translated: CAWSPNKQDTEAFF.

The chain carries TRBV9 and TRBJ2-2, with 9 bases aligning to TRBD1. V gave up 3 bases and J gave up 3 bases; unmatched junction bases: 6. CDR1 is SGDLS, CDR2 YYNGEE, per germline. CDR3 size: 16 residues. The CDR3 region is CASSAPGTGYTGELFF. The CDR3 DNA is TGTGCCAGCAGCGCGCCCGGGACAGGGTACACCGGGGAGCTGTTTTTT.

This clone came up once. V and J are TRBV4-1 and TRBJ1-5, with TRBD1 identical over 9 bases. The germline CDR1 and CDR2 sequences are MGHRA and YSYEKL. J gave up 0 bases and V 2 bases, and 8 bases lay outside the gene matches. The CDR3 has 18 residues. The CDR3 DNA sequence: TGCGCCAGCAGCCAACCTCCCTCGGGACAGGGTAGCAATCAGCCCCAGCATTTT. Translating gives CASSQPPSGQGSNQPQHF.

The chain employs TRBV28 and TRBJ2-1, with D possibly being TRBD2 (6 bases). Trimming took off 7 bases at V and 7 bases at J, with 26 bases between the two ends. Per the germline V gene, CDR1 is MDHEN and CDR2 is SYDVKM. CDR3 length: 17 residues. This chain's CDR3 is CASTPLRIAARENEQFF. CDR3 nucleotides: TGTGCCAGCACCCCCCTCCGGATAGCGGCCCGAGAGAATGAGCAGTTCTTC.

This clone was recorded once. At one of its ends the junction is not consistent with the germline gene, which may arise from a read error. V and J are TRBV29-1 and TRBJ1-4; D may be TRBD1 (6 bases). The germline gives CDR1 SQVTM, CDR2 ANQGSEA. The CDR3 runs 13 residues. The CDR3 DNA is TGCAGCTCCCCTGGACAGTGCCATGAAAAACTGCTTTTT. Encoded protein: CSSPGQCHEKLLF.

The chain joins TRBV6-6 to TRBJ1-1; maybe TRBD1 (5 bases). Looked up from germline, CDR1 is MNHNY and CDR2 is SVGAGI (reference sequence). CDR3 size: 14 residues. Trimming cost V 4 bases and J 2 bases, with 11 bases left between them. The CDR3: CASSSTGPNTEAFF. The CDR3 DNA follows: TGTGCCAGCAGTTCCACGGGACCCAACACTGAAGCTTTCTTT.

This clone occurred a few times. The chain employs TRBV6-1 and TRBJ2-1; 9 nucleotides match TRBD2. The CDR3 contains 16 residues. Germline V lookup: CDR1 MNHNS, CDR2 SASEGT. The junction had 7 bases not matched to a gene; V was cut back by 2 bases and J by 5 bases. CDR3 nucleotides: TGTGCCAGCAGTGAAACGGGAACTAGCGGGCACAATGAGCAGTTCTTC. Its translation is CASSETGTSGHNEQFF.

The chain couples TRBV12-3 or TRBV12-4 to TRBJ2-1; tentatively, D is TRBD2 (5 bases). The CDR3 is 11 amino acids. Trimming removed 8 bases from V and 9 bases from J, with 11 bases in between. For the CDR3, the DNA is TGTGCCAGCCACGGGGAGAGTGAGCAGTTCTTC. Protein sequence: CASHGESEQFF.

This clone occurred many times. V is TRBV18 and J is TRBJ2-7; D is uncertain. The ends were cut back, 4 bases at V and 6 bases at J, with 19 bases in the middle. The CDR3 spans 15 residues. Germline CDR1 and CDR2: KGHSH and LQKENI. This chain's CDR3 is CASSLSGQASSEQYF. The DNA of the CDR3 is TGTGCCAGCTCACTGAGTGGTCAGGCCTCCAGCGAGCAGTACTTC.

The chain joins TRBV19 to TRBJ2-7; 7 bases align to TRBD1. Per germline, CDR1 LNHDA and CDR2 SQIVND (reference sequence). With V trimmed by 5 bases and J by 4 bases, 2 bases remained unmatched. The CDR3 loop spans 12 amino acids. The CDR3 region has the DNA TGTGCCAGTAGTCTACAGGGGTACGAGCAGTACTTC. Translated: CASSLQGYEQYF.

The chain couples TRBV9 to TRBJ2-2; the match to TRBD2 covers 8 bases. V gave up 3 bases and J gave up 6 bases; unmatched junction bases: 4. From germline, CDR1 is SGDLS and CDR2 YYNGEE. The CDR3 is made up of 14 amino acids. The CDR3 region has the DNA TGTGCCAGCAGCGGGGGACTAGTCTCCGGGGAGCTGTTTTTT. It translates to CASSGGLVSGELFF.

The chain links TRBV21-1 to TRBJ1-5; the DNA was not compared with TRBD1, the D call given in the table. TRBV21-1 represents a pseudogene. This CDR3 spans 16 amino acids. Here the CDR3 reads CASSKLQGSSNQPQHF. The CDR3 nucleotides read TGTGCCAGCAGCAAACTACAGGGGTCTTCCAATCAGCCCCAGCATTTT.

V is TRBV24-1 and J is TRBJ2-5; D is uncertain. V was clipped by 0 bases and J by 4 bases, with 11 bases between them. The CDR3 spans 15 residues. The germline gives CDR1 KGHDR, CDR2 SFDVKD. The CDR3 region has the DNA TGTGCCACCAGTGATTTGAGGTGGGATTCAGAGACCCAGTACTTC. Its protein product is CATSDLRWDSETQYF.

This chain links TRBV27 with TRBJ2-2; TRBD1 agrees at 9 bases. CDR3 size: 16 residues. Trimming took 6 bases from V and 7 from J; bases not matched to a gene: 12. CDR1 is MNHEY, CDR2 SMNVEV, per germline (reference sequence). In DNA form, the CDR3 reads TGTGCCAGCAGCCCGACCGCCGGGACAGGGCTCGGGGAGCTGTTTTTT. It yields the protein CASSPTAGTGLGELFF.

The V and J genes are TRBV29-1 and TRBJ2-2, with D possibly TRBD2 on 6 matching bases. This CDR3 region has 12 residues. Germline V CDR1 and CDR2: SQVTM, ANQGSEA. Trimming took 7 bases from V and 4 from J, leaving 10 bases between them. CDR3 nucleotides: TGCAGCGCCGCCGGGGGCACCGGGGAGCTGTTTTTT. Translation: CSAAGGTGELFF.

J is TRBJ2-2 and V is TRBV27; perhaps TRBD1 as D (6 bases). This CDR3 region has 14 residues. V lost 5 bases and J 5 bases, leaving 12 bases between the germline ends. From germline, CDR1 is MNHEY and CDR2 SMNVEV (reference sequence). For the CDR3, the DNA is TGTGCCAGCAGTCCTACACAGGGAACCGGGGAGCTGTTTTTT. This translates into CASSPTQGTGELFF.